This TCR beta chain originates from a study of cytomegalovirus exposure and HLA in healthy donors. On the study more broadly: Later, an analysis reported that the 130 or so validation repertoires had used the same platform as the approximately 720 first-cohort repertoires. Findings and caveats of the study: The study labeled fewer than 200 TCR beta chains cytomegalovirus-associated. In vitro data verified three CMV-associated chains as specific for CMV antigens.

This CDR3 is 15 amino acids long. V gave up 0 bases and J gave up 3 bases; unmatched junction bases: 2. Germline V CDR1 and CDR2: SGDLS, YYNGEE. Separation from the 666-subject first cohort characterized the roughly 120-subject validation cohort, to which the donors belonged. In regard to this clone: Its cognate antigen is unknown.

Method: immunoSEQ multiplex PCR; TCRdb's copy keeps in-frame clones and lacks some. The sample includes roughly 60,000 clones, about 91% of them seen just once. The chain couples TRBV9 to TRBJ1-2, with TRBD1 identical over 10 bases. The sample comprised PBMCs. The sequence was collected from a woman aged 25 to 45 in good health and CMV-seronegative. The CDR3 spells CASSVVGTGDYGYTF. The DNA for the CDR3 is TGTGCCAGCAGCGTAGTAGGGACAGGGGACTATGGCTACACCTTC.